The clone carrying this TCR beta chain was seen only once. The data are from a study of blood T cell repertoires in COVID-19. Study information: Sites in the United States, Italy and Spain provided acute and convalescent COVID-19 samples. In each case, the material was cDNA or gDNA derived from T cells, B-cell-depleted T cells, or PBMCs.

Trimming at V came to 5 bases and at J to 2 bases, leaving 9 bases not matched to a gene. This CDR3 contains 16 residues. Germline V gene data show CDR1 as MNHEY and CDR2 as SMNVEV (reference sequence). Original handling: For nucleated cells, counts were estimated from reference gene primer amplification. Measured with immunoSEQ multiplex PCR; TCRdb has only the in-frame clones, and not every one. D and trimming come from the DNA, and the V and J calls and clone size come from that table. There are approximately 90,000 clones in the sample; 90% occur only once, and about 1.7% lies in the top ten. The material sequenced was peripheral blood. The chain has TRBV27 and TRBJ2-7; 10 positions match TRBD1. The source is a man aged 55 to 69 with acute or convalescent COVID-19. This chain's CDR3 is CASSTHDRGLTYEQYF. Written as DNA, the CDR3 is TGTGCCAGCAGTACCCATGACAGGGGGCTTACCTACGAGCAGTACTTC.